A selection of T cell receptor beta chains follows, all from one sample in a study of cytomegalovirus exposure and HLA in healthy donors. The method was immunoSEQ multiplex PCR; TCRdb's version includes in-frame clones alone and lacks a portion of them. Of 150,000 or so clones in the sample, 74% were seen once. Material for sequencing was PBMCs. Receptors were obtained from a male donor in good health and CMV-seronegative. The CDR3 runs from the conserved cysteine through the conserved F or W. Fields, in order: J gene, V gene, D gene, clone size, CDR3 DNA, CDR3 protein. The D gene is left open where the match is weak. Clone size appears in some rows only: once, few, many, or a class for an expanded clone.

J: TRBJ2-5
V: TRBV30
D: TRBD1
size: few
DNA: TGTGCCTGGGGCTCCGGGACAGGTAACCAAGAGACCCAGTACTTC
CDR3: CAWGSGTGNQETQYF

J: TRBJ2-3
V: TRBV20-1
D: NA
size: NA
DNA: TGCAGTGCTCGCCGGACAGATACGCAGTATTTT
CDR3: CSARRTDTQYF

J: TRBJ1-4
V: TRBV7-2
D: NA
size: NA
DNA: TGTGCCAGCAGCTTACGGGGGGAAAAACTGTTTTTT
CDR3: CASSLRGEKLFF

J: TRBJ2-1
V: TRBV19
D: TRBD1
size: once
DNA: TGTGCCAGTAGGGGGACAGGGCGCCTAAACGATGAGCAGTTCTTC
CDR3: CASRGTGRLNDEQFF

J: TRBJ2-1
V: TRBV6-6
D: TRBD1
size: NA
DNA: TGTGCCAGCAGGACCGGGACAGGGTCCTACAATGAGCGGTTCTTC
CDR3: CASRTGTGSYNERFF

J: TRBJ2-7
V: TRBV6-6
D: TRBD2
size: NA
DNA: TGTGCCAGCAGTCAAGGCGGGGGACCCTACGAGCAGTACTTC
CDR3: CASSQGGGPYEQYF

J: TRBJ1-1
V: TRBV6-1
D: TRBD1
size: NA
DNA: TGTGCCAGCAGAATTGCGCGGGACAGGGGTCCTGAAGCTTTCTTT
CDR3: CASRIARDRGPEAFF

J: TRBJ2-7
V: TRBV11-2
D: TRBD1
size: NA
DNA: TGTGCCAGCAGCTTAGATCGTTGGGACAGGGGACCCTACGAGCAGTACTTC
CDR3: CASSLDRWDRGPYEQYF

J: TRBJ1-2
V: TRBV7-3
D: TRBD1
size: NA
DNA: TGTGCCAGCAGCTCCCAACCGGGACAGGGGAATGGCTACACCTTC
CDR3: CASSSQPGQGNGYTF

J: TRBJ2-7
V: TRBV6-6
D: TRBD2
size: NA
DNA: TGTGCCAGCAGTAGACTAGCGGGGGGGCTATACGAGCAGTACTTC
CDR3: CASSRLAGGLYEQYF

J: TRBJ2-3
V: TRBV28
D: TRBD1
size: NA
DNA: TGTGCCAGCAGTTTAAAGGGGACAGGTAGATTAAGAACAGATACGCAGTATTTT
CDR3: CASSLKGTGRLRTDTQYF

J: TRBJ2-1
V: TRBV10-2
D: TRBD2
size: NA
DNA: TGCGCCAGCAGTGATTTGGCGACTAGCGGGCAGCAGTTCTTC
CDR3: CASSDLATSGQQFF

J: TRBJ2-7
V: TRBV6-5
D: NA
size: few
DNA: TGTGCCACGACCCGGCGGATACCCCTCGAGCAGTACTTC
CDR3: CATTRRIPLEQYF

J: TRBJ2-7
V: TRBV18
D: NA
size: NA
DNA: TGTGCCAGCTCACCACCAGGACGGGGGAGCTCCTACGAGCAGTACTTC
CDR3: CASSPPGRGSSYEQYF

J: TRBJ1-1
V: TRBV7-9
D: NA
size: few
DNA: TGTGCCAGCAGCTTCCCGAGCCCCTCTGAAGCTTTCTTT
CDR3: CASSFPSPSEAFF

J: TRBJ2-2
V: TRBV7-9
D: TRBD1
size: NA
DNA: TGTGCCAGCAACAGGGGGATCACCGGGGAGCTGTTTTTT
CDR3: CASNRGITGELFF

J: TRBJ2-3
V: TRBV11-2
D: TRBD2
size: NA
DNA: TGTGCCAGCAACCTAGCGGGGTCACTCAGCACAGATACGCAGTATTTT
CDR3: CASNLAGSLSTDTQYF

J: TRBJ2-7
V: TRBV5-6
D: NA
size: NA
DNA: TGTGCCAGCAGCTTGGAGGTTGGTTGGGAGACCTACGAGCAGTACTTC
CDR3: CASSLEVGWETYEQYF

J: TRBJ1-1
V: TRBV30
D: TRBD1
size: NA
DNA: TGTGCCTGGAGTTCTGGACAGGGGGCTAGAGGGACTGAAGCTTTCTTT
CDR3: CAWSSGQGARGTEAFF

J: TRBJ2-5
V: TRBV11-2
D: NA
size: NA
DNA: TGTGCCAGCAGCTTAGGCGCCGGGACCCAGTACTTC
CDR3: CASSLGAGTQYF

J: TRBJ2-3
V: TRBV6-1
D: NA
size: NA
DNA: TGTGCCAGCAGTGCTTTTAGTGGGGGGATTAGCACAGATACGCAGTATTTT
CDR3: CASSAFSGGISTDTQYF

J: TRBJ2-1
V: TRBV4-1
D: NA
size: NA
DNA: TGCGCCAGCAGCCGCGAGCAGAGGAGTGGGGGGAAGTTCTTC
CDR3: CASSREQRSGGKFF

J: TRBJ2-2
V: TRBV6-1
D: TRBD1
size: NA
DNA: TGTGCCAGCAGTGAAATATCAGGGGGTTACACCGGGGAGCTGTTTTTT
CDR3: CASSEISGGYTGELFF